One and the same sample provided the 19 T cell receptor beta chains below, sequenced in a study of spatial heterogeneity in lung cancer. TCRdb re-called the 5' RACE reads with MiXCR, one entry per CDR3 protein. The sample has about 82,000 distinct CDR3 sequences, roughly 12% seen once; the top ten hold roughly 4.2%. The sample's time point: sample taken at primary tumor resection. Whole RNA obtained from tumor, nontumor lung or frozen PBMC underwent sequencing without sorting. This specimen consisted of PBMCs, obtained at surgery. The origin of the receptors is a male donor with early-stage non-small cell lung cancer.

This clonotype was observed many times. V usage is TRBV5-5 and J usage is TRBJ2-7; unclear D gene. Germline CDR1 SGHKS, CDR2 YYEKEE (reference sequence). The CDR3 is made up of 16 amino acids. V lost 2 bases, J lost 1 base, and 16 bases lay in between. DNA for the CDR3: TGTGCCAGCAGCTTAAGTCACAGACTGATATCCTACGAGCAGTACTTC. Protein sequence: CASSLSHRLISYEQYF.

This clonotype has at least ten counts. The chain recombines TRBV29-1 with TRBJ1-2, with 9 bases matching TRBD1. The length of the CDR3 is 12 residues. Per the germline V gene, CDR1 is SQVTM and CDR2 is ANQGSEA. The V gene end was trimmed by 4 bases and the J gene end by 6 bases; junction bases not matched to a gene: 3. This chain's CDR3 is CSVAQGAHGYTF. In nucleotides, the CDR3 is TGCAGCGTTGCACAGGGGGCGCATGGCTACACCTTC.

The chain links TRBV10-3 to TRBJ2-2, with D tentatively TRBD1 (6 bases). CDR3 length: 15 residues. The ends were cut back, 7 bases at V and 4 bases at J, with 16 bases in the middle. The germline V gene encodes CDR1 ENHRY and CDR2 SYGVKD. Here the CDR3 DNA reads TGTGCCATCACTACACCGGACAGAAGCACCGGGGAGCTGTTTTTT. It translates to CAITTPDRSTGELFF.

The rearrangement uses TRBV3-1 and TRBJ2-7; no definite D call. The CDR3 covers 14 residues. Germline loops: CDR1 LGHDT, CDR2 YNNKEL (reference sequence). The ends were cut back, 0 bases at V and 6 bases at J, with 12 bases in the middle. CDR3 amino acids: CASSQEGRLREQYF. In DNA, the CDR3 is TGTGCCAGCAGCCAAGAAGGACGGCTCCGCGAGCAGTACTTC.

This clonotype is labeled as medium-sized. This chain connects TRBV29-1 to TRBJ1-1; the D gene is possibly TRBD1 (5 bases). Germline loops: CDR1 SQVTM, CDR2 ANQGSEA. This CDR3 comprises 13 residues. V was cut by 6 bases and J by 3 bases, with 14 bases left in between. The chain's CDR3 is CSVSQDGDTEAFF. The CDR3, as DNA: TGCAGCGTCTCACAGGATGGCGACACTGAAGCTTTCTTT.

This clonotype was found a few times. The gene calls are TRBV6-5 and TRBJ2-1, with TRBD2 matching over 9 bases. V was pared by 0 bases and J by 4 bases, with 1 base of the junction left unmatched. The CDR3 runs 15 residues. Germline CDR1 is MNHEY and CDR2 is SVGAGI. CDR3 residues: CASSYSTSGYNEQFF. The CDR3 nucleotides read TGTGCCAGCAGTTACTCGACTAGCGGATACAATGAGCAGTTCTTC.

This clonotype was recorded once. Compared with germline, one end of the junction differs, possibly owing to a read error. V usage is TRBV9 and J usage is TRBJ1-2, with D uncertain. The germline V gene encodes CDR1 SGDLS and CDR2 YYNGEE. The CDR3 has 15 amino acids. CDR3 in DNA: TGTGTCAGCAGCGTAGCTGACGGATTTAGCTATGGCTACACCTTC. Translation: CVSSVADGFSYGYTF.

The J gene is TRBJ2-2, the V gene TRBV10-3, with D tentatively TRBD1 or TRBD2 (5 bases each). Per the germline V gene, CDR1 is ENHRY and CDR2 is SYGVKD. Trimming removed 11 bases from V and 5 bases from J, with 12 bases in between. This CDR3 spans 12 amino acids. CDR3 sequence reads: CAYLEGTGELFF. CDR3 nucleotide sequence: TGTGCCTATCTCGAGGGGACCGGGGAGCTGTTTTTT.

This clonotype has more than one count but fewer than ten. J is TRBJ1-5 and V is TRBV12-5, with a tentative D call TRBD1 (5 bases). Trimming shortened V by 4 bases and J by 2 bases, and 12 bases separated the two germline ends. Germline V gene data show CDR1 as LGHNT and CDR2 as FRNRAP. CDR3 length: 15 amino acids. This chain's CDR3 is CASGSATEGNQPQHF. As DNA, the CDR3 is TGTGCTAGTGGTTCCGCGACAGAGGGCAATCAGCCCCAGCATTTT.

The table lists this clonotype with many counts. The CDR3 is CASSSEENIQYF. CDR3 bases: TGCGCCAGCTCCTCGGAGGAGAACATTCAGTACTTC. The chain recombines TRBV4-1 with TRBJ2-4; D possibly corresponds to TRBD2 (5 bases). The CDR3 contains 12 residues. V was shortened by 8 bases and J by 7 bases, with 12 bases between the two germline ends. Germline V lookup: CDR1 MGHRA, CDR2 YSYEKL.

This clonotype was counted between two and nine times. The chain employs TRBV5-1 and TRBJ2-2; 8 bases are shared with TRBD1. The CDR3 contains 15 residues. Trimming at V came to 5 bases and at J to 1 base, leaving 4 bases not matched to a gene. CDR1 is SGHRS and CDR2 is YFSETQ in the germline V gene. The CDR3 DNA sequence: TGCGCCAGCAGTTCGGGACAGGTGAACACCGGGGAGCTGTTTTTT. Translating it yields CASSSGQVNTGELFF.

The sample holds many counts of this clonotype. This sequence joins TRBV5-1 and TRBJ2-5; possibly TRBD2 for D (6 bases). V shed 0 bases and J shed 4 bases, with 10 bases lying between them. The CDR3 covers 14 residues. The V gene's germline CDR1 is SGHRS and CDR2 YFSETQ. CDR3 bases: TGCGCCAGCAGCTTGGACGGGAGCCCAGAGACCCAGTACTTC. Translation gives CASSLDGSPETQYF.

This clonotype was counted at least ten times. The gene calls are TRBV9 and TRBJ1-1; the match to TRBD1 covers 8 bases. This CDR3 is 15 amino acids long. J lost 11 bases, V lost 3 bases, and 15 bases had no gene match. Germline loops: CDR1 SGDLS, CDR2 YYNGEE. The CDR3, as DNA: TGTGCCAGCAGCGAGGCCCTGACGACAGGGGAGAAGGCTTTCTTT. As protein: CASSEALTTGEKAFF. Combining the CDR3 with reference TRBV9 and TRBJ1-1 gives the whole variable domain DSGVTQTPKHLITATGQRVTLRCSPRSGDLSVYWYQQSLDQGLQFLIQYYNGEERAKGNILERFSAQQFPDLHSELNLSSLELGDSALYFCASSEALTTGEKAFFGQGTRLTVV.

The CDR3 loop reads CASSLGQAAGNTIYF. Here the CDR3 DNA reads TGTGCCAGCAGCTTGGGACAGGCGGCCGGGAACACCATATATTTT. This chain uses TRBV11-2 with TRBJ1-3; 8 bases agree with TRBD1. The CDR3 has 15 amino acids. Germline V CDR1 and CDR2: SGHAT, FQNNGV. V gave up 3 bases and J gave up 7 bases; unmatched junction bases: 8.

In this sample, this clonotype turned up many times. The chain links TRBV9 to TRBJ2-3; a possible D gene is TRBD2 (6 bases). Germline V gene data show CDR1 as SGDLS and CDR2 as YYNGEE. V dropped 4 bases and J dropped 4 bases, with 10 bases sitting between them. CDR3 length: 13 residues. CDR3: CASSSRRADTQYF. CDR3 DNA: TGTGCCAGCAGCTCCAGGAGGGCAGATACGCAGTATTTT.

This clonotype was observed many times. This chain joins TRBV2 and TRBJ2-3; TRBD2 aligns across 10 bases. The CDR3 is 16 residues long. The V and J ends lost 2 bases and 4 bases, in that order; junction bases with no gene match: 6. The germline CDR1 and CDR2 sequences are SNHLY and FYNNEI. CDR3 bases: TGTGCCAGCAGTGAATCCAGCGGGGGGGTTTCAGATACGCAGTATTTT. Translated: CASSESSGGVSDTQYF.

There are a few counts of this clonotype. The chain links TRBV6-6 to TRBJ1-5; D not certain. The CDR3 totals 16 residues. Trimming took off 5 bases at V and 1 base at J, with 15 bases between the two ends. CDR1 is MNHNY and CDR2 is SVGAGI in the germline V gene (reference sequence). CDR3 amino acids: CASSPRNLRSNQPQHF. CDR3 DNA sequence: TGTGCCAGCAGTCCCAGGAATTTAAGGAGCAATCAGCCCCAGCATTTT.

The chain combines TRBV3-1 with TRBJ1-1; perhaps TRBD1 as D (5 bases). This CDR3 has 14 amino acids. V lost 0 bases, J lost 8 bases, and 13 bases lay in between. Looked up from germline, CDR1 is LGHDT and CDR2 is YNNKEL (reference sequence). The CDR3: CASSQESGRGEAFF. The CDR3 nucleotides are TGTGCCAGCAGCCAAGAGTCAGGGCGCGGGGAAGCTTTCTTT.

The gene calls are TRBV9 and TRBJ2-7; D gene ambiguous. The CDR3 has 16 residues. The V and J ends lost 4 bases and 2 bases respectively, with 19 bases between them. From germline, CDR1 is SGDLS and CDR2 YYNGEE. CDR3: CASSSTVQVAPYEQYF. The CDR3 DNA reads TGTGCCAGCAGCTCCACGGTCCAGGTGGCCCCCTACGAGCAGTACTTC.